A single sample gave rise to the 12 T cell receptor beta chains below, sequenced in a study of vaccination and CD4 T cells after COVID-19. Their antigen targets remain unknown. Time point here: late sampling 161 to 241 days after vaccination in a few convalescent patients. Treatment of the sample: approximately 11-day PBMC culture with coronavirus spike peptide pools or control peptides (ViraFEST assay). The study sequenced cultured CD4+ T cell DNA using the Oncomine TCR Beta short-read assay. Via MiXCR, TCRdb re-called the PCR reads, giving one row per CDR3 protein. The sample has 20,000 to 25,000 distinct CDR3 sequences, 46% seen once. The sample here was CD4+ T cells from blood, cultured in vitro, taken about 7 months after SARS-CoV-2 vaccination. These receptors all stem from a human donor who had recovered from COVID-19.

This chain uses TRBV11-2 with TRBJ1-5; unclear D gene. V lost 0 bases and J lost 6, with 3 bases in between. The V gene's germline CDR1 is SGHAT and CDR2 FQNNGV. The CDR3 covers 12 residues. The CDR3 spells CASSLEGQPQHF. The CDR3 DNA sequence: TGTGCCAGCAGCTTAGAGGGTCAGCCCCAGCATTTT.

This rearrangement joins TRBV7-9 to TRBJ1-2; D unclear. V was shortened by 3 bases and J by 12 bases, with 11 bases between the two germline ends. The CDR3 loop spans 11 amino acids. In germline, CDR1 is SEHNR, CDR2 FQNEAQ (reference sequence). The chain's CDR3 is CASSFWALDTF. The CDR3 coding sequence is TGTGCCAGCAGCTTTTGGGCCCTCGACACCTTC.

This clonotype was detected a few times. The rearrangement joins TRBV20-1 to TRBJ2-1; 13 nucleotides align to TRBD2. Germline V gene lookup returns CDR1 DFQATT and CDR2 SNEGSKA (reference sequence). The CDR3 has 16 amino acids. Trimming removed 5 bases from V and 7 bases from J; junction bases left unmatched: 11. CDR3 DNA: TGCAGTGCTCCCCCCGGGACTAGCGGGGAGGGAAATGAGCAGTTCTTC. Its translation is CSAPPGTSGEGNEQFF.

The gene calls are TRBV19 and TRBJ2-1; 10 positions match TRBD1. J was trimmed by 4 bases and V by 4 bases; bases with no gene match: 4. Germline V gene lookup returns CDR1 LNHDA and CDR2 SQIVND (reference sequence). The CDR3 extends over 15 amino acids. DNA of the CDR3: TGTGCCAGTAGTACCCGGACAGGGGGGTACAATGAGCAGTTCTTC. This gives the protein CASSTRTGGYNEQFF. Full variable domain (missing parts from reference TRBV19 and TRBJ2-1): DGGITQSPKYLFRKEGQNVTLSCEQNLNHDAMYWYRQDPGQGLRLIYYSQIVNDFQKGDIAEGYSVSREKKESFPLTVTSAQKNPTAFYLCASSTRTGGYNEQFFGPGTRLTVL.

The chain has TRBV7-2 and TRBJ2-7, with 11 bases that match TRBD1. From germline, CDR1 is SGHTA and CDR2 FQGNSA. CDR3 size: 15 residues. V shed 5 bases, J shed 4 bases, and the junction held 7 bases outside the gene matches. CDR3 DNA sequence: TGTGCCAGCAGCCCAGGACAGGGGGCGCGATACGAGCAGTACTTC. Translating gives CASSPGQGARYEQYF.

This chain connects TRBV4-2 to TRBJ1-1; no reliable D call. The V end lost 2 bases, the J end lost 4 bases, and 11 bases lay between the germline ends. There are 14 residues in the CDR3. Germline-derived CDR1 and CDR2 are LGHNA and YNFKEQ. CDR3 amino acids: CASSQWDAGTEAFF. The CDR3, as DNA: TGTGCCAGCAGCCAATGGGATGCGGGCACTGAAGCTTTCTTT.

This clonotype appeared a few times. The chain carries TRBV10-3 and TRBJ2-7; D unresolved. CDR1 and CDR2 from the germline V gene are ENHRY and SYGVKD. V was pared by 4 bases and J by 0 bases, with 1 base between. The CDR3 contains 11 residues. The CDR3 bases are TGTGCCATCAGTGTCTCCTACGAGCAGTACTTC. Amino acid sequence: CAISVSYEQYF.

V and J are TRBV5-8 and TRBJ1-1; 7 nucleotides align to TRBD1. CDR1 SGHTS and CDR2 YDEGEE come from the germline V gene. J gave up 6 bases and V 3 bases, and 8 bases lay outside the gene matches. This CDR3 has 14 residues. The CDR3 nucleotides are TGTGCCAGCAGCTCACGACAGGGAAGGGCTGAAGCTTTCTTT. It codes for CASSSRQGRAEAFF.

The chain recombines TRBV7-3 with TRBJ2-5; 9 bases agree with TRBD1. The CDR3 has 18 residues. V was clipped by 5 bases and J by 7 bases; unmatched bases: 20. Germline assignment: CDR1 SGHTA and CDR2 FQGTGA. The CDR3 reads CASSPPRTGAVKPGTQYF. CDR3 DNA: TGTGCCAGCAGCCCTCCCCGGACAGGGGCCGTAAAGCCCGGGACCCAGTACTTC.

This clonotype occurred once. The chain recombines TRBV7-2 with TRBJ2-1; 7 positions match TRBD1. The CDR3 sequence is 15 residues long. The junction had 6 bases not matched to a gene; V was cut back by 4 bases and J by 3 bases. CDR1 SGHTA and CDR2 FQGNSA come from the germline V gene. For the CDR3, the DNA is TGTGCCAGCAGCTACCGGACAGGAGGCTACAATGAGCAGTTCTTC. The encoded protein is CASSYRTGGYNEQFF.

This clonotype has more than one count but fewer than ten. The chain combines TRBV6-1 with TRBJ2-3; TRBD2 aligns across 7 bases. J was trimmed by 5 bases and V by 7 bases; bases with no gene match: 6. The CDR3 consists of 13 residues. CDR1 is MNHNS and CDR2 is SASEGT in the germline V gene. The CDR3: CASKVIAGDTQYF. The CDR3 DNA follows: TGTGCCAGCAAGGTGATAGCGGGAGATACGCAGTATTTT.

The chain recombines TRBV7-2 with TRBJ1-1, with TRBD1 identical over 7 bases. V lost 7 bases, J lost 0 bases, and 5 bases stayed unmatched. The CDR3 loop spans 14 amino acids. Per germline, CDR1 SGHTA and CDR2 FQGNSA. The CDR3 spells CASTLTGMNTEAFF. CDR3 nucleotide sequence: TGTGCCAGCACCCTGACAGGGATGAACACTGAAGCTTTCTTT.